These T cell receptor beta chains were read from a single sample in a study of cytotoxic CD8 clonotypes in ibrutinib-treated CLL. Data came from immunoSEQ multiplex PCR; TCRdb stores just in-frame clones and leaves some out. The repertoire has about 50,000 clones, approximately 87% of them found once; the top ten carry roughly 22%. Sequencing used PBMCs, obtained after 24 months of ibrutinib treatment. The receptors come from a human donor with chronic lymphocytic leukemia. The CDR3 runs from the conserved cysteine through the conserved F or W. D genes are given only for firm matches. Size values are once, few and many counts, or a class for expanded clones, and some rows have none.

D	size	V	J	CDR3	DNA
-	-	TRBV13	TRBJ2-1	CASSSWDYNEQFF	TGTGCCAGCAGCTCCTGGGACTACAATGAGCAGTTCTTC
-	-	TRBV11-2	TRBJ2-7	CASSLGIGTSSYEQYF	TGTGCCAGCAGCTTAGGTATCGGCACCTCCTCCTACGAGCAGTACTTC
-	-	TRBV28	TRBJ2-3	CASSPPPGTRTDTQYF	TGTGCCAGCAGTCCTCCTCCAGGGACCCGGACAGATACGCAGTATTTT
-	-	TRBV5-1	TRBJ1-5	CASSLDNRAGNSNQPQHF	TGCGCCAGCAGCTTGGATAATCGTGCAGGGAATAGCAATCAGCCCCAGCATTTT
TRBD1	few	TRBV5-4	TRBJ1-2	CASSQGQTYGYTF	TGTGCCAGCAGCCAGGGACAGACTTATGGCTACACCTTC
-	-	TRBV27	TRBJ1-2	CASRDPGDGGYTF	TGTGCCAGCCGCGATCCCGGAGACGGAGGCTACACCTTC
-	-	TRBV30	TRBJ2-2	CAWRFGAGELFF	TGTGCCTGGAGGTTCGGGGCCGGGGAGCTGTTTTTT
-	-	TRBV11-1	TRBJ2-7	CASSLIIGEQYF	TGTGCCAGCAGCTTAATAATCGGTGAGCAGTACTTC
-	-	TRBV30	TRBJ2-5	CAWSVRGAETQYF	TGTGCCTGGAGTGTAAGGGGCGCAGAGACCCAGTACTTC
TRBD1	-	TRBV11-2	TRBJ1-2	CASSLRWDSHYGYTF	TGTGCCAGCAGCTTAAGATGGGACAGCCACTATGGCTACACCTTC
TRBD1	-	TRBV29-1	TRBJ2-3	CSVTKGAGTDTQYF	TGCAGCGTTACCAAGGGGGCCGGGACAGATACGCAGTATTTT
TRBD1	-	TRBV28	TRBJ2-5	CASTSGTGAQETQYF	TGTGCCAGCACCTCCGGGACAGGGGCCCAAGAGACCCAGTACTTC
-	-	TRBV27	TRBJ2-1	CASSLGAGEQFF	TGTGCCAGCAGTTTGGGTGCGGGGGAGCAGTTCTTC
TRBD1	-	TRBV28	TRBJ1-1	CASSFGTGNTEAFF	TGTGCCAGCAGTTTCGGGACAGGGAACACTGAAGCTTTCTTT
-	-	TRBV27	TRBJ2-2	CASSLYPGPNTGELFF	TGTGCCAGCAGTTTATATCCCGGACCGAACACCGGGGAGCTGTTTTTT
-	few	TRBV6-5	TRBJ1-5	CASSGQQNQPQHF	TGTGCCAGCAGCGGACAGCAAAATCAGCCCCAGCATTTT
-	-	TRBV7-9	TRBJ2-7	CASSPSGAYEQYF	TGTGCCAGCAGCCCGTCAGGGGCCTACGAGCAGTACTTC
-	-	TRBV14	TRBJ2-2	CASSREDRRAGELFF	TGTGCCAGCAGCCGAGAGGACCGAAGAGCCGGGGAGCTGTTTTTT
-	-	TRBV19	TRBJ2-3	CASSTTTLIGGSTDTQYF	TGTGCCAGTAGCACTACTACCCTGATTGGTGGCTCCACAGATACGCAGTATTTT
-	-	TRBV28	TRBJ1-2	CASSTGSRGYTF	TGTGCCAGCAGCACAGGGAGTAGGGGCTACACCTTC
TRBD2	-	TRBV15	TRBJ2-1	CATSSGGGYNEQFF	TGTGCCACCAGCAGTGGGGGAGGGTACAATGAGCAGTTCTTC
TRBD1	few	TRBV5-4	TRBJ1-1	CASSTGQGPGVNTEAFF	TGTGCCAGCAGCACCGGACAGGGGCCTGGTGTGAACACTGAAGCTTTCTTT
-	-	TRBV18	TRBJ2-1	CASSPFSTSGRTYNEQFF	TGTGCCAGCTCACCATTTTCGACGTCGGGGCGGACCTACAACGAGCAGTTCTTC
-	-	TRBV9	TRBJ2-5	CASSVAPGLIETQYF	TGTGCCAGCAGCGTAGCCCCCGGACTAATAGAGACCCAGTACTTC
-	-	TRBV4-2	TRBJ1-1	CASSQRGKGSGTEAFF	TGTGCCAGCAGCCAAAGGGGAAAGGGCTCGGGCACTGAAGCTTTCTTT
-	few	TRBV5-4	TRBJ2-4	CASSQGGRDIQYF	TGTGCCAGCAGCCAAGGGGGGAGGGACATTCAGTACTTC
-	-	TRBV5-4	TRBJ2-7	CASSPGTASVEQYF	TGTGCCAGCAGCCCCGGGACGGCCTCGGTCGAGCAGTACTTC
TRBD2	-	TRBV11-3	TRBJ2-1	CASSSGTSVGEQFF	TGTGCCAGCAGCTCCGGGACTAGTGTTGGTGAGCAGTTCTTC
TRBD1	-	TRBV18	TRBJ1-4	CASSQGAIGEKLFF	TGTGCCAGCTCACAGGGGGCGATAGGAGAAAAACTGTTTTTT
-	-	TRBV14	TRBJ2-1	CATSLAGFYNEQFF	TGTGCCACCTCGCTTGCGGGATTTTACAATGAGCAGTTCTTC
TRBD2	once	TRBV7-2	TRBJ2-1	CASSLVASGSYEQFF	TGTGCCAGCAGCTTAGTGGCTAGCGGGAGCTATGAGCAGTTCTTC
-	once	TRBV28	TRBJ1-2	CASSGPTGQLYGYTF	TGTGCCAGCAGTGGACCTACCGGACAGCTCTATGGCTACACCTTC
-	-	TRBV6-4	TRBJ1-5	CASSGDRPKGRNQPQHF	TGTGCCAGCAGTGGTGACAGGCCGAAAGGGCGCAATCAGCCCCAGCATTTT
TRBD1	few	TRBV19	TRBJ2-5	CASTPDRGLGTQYF	TGTGCCAGTACCCCAGACAGGGGGCTAGGGACCCAGTACTTC
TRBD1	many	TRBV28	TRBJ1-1	CASSPPLRGLGTEAFF	TGTGCCAGCAGTCCTCCTCTCAGGGGGCTTGGCACTGAAGCTTTCTTT
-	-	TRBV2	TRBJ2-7	CASSEGTTPGEQYF	TGTGCCAGCAGTGAAGGGACGACACCGGGCGAGCAGTACTTC
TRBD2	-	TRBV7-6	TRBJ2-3	CASSRLASTDTQYF	TGTGCCAGCAGCCGACTAGCAAGCACAGATACGCAGTATTTT
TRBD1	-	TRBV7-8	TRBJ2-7	CASSPTRDRGRRYF	TGTGCCAGCAGCCCCACCCGGGACAGGGGGCGTCGGTACTTC
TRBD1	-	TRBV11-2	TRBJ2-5	CASRKLTGQGEETQYF	TGTGCCAGCAGAAAATTGACGGGGCAGGGGGAAGAGACCCAGTACTTC
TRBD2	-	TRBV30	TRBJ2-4	CAWSVAGGGSSIQYF	TGTGCCTGGAGTGTAGCGGGAGGAGGATCGAGCATTCAGTACTTC
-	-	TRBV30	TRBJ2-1	CAWSAPLLRPRPTEQFF	TGTGCCTGGAGTGCCCCCTTGCTGCGCCCCCGACCCACTGAGCAGTTCTTC
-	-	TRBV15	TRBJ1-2	CATSTGIPGPRSGYGYTF	TGTGCCACCAGCACTGGTATACCGGGACCCCGAAGTGGCTATGGCTACACCTTC
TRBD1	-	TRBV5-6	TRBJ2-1	CASRLDRGESYNEQFF	TGTGCCAGCAGACTCGACAGGGGGGAATCCTACAATGAGCAGTTCTTC
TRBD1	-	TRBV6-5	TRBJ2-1	CASRGTGGYNEQFF	TGTGCCAGCAGGGGGACAGGGGGCTACAATGAGCAGTTCTTC
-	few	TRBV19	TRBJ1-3	CASSISGSSGNTIYF	TGTGCCAGTAGTATTAGCGGGAGCTCTGGAAACACCATATATTTT